A selection of T cell receptor beta chains follows, all from one sample in a study of radiotherapy plus CTLA-4 blockade in lung cancer. Libraries were prepared by immunoSEQ multiplex PCR; TCRdb keeps only in-frame clonotypes and omits some of them. The sample includes more than 25,000 clones, 70% to 80% of them seen just once. Sample: peripheral blood, taken from a patient treated with radiotherapy plus ipilimumab. Receptors were obtained from a human donor with non-small cell lung cancer who had stable disease on radiotherapy plus ipilimumab. Each CDR3 is given without its conserved first and last residue. Each record gives: D gene, V gene, CDR3 protein. The D gene is left open where the match is weak.

d_call: NA; v_call: TRBV7-9; cdr3_aa: ASSYVQGGGYT
d_call: NA; v_call: TRBV19; cdr3_aa: ASSIALQAVNQPQH
d_call: NA; v_call: TRBV15; cdr3_aa: ATSPTKGLPSSYNEQF
d_call: TRBD2; v_call: TRBV4-2; cdr3_aa: ASSQAASGGAWETQY
d_call: NA; v_call: TRBV15; cdr3_aa: ATSRDRDNQPQH
d_call: NA; v_call: TRBV28; cdr3_aa: ASREGNGFNSPLH
d_call: NA; v_call: TRBV29-1; cdr3_aa: SVEGDQTHERF
d_call: NA; v_call: TRBV6-1; cdr3_aa: ASWELAKNIQY
d_call: NA; v_call: TRBV7-9; cdr3_aa: ASSLEGTLDSPLH
d_call: NA; v_call: TRBV29-1; cdr3_aa: SVPGATNEKLF
d_call: NA; v_call: TRBV6-5; cdr3_aa: ASSYSKTANYGYT
d_call: NA; v_call: TRBV10-3; cdr3_aa: AIRPGRWGDTEAF
d_call: NA; v_call: TRBV4-1; cdr3_aa: ASSQGTKAYEQY
d_call: TRBD1; v_call: TRBV19; cdr3_aa: ASSRDSRQETQY
d_call: NA; v_call: TRBV5-6; cdr3_aa: ASSLRGFGYSPLH
d_call: NA; v_call: TRBV6-6; cdr3_aa: ASTVIEQITEAF
d_call: NA; v_call: TRBV7-8; cdr3_aa: ASSLVIGQNTGELF
d_call: NA; v_call: TRBV29-1; cdr3_aa: SVAADSPNYGYT
d_call: NA; v_call: TRBV7-2; cdr3_aa: ASSWRTEAF
d_call: NA; v_call: TRBV30; cdr3_aa: AWSALGERNTEAF
d_call: NA; v_call: TRBV5-1; cdr3_aa: ASSLDVGNYGYT
d_call: TRBD1; v_call: TRBV5-4; cdr3_aa: ASSYTGTGGREQY
d_call: TRBD2; v_call: TRBV27; cdr3_aa: ASSLTGGREQY
d_call: NA; v_call: TRBV28; cdr3_aa: ASSRQGGVNQQF
d_call: NA; v_call: TRBV7-8; cdr3_aa: ASSLDRAYEQY
d_call: TRBD2; v_call: TRBV9; cdr3_aa: ASSVSGGASNEQF
d_call: NA; v_call: TRBV29-1; cdr3_aa: SPPPRLHRDTDTQY
d_call: TRBD1; v_call: TRBV19; cdr3_aa: ASRDRANTGELF
d_call: NA; v_call: TRBV7-9; cdr3_aa: ASSSYRDEKLF
d_call: NA; v_call: TRBV7-2; cdr3_aa: ASSLSPGNNEQF
d_call: NA; v_call: TRBV4-3; cdr3_aa: ASSQDRSNYGYT
d_call: NA; v_call: TRBV15; cdr3_aa: ATGGSQDSPLH
d_call: TRBD2; v_call: TRBV28; cdr3_aa: ASSAGTNDDTQY
d_call: NA; v_call: TRBV7-7; cdr3_aa: ASSPDKRYRRKNTEAF
d_call: NA; v_call: TRBV14; cdr3_aa: ASSQNSEKLF
d_call: NA; v_call: TRBV18; cdr3_aa: ASSPGMDSPLH
d_call: TRBD1; v_call: TRBV14; cdr3_aa: ASSQGQGRSAEAF
d_call: TRBD1; v_call: TRBV5-1; cdr3_aa: ASSNTGGISGEKLF
d_call: NA; v_call: TRBV6-4; cdr3_aa: ASTERPGETQY
d_call: NA; v_call: TRBV27; cdr3_aa: ASRGHGSSGANVLT
d_call: NA; v_call: TRBV5-1; cdr3_aa: ASSFSGGYEQY
d_call: NA; v_call: TRBV11-2; cdr3_aa: ASSLDVFYSPLH
d_call: NA; v_call: TRBV7-9; cdr3_aa: ASSPLNAKELF
d_call: NA; v_call: TRBV30; cdr3_aa: AWTGVADTEAF